This passage covers 32 T cell receptor beta chains from one sample sequenced in a study of control samples from healthy donors and cancer patients. Method: immunoSEQ multiplex PCR; TCRdb's copy keeps in-frame clones and lacks some. The sample lists about 110,000 clones; 88% were seen once. The specimen sequenced was PBMCs. The source of these receptors is a woman aged 55-70 years with lung cancer.

V is TRBV9 and J is TRBJ1-1; D possibly corresponds to TRBD1 (5 bases). V lost 1 base, J lost 1 base, and 11 bases lay in between. The CDR3 has 15 amino acids. Germline V gene data show CDR1 as SGDLS and CDR2 as YYNGEE. The CDR3 loop reads CASSVTPGRNTEAFF. CDR3 sequence (DNA): TGTGCCAGCAGCGTAACCCCGGGACGGAACACTGAAGCTTTCTTT.

The rearrangement joins TRBV6-2 or TRBV6-3 to TRBJ1-5; 8 bases match TRBD1. CDR1 and CDR2 from the germline V gene are MNHEY and SVGEGT. The CDR3 spans 15 residues. V dropped 5 bases and J dropped 5; count of bases not matched to a gene: 8. In DNA form, the CDR3 reads TGTGCCAGCAGTGACAGGGGTCATGGTGATCAGCCCCAGCATTTT. This translates into CASSDRGHGDQPQHF.

The chain couples TRBV6-5 to TRBJ2-7, with D possibly called TRBD1 or TRBD2 (5 bases each). This CDR3 comprises 15 residues. Looked up from germline, CDR1 is MNHEY and CDR2 is SVGAGI. With 0 bases removed from V and 1 base from J, the gap between germline ends came to 10 bases. The CDR3 sequence: CASSYSEGRSYEQYF. The CDR3 DNA reads as TGTGCCAGCAGTTACTCCGAGGGGCGATCCTACGAGCAGTACTTC.

This sequence joins TRBV7-9 and TRBJ1-1; 10 bases match TRBD1. The CDR3 loop spans 15 amino acids. Germline loops: CDR1 SEHNR, CDR2 FQNEAQ (reference sequence). Trimming at V came to 3 bases and at J to 3 bases, leaving 4 bases not matched to a gene. CDR3 sequence (DNA): TGTGCCAGCAGCTTGACAGGGGGCCAGGACACTGAAGCTTTCTTT. It translates to CASSLTGGQDTEAFF. Together with reference TRBV7-9 and TRBJ1-1, the CDR3 gives the full variable domain: DTGVSQNPRHKITKRGQNVTFRCDPISEHNRLYWYRQTLGQGPEFLTYFQNEAQLEKSRLLSDRFSAERPKGSFSTLEIQRTEQGDSAMYLCASSLTGGQDTEAFFGQGTRLTVV.

This clone was picked up one time. This chain uses TRBV6-5 with TRBJ2-2; TRBD1 is a possible D gene (5 bases). The CDR3 covers 12 residues. Germline loops: CDR1 MNHEY, CDR2 SVGAGI. V was shortened by 9 bases and J by 4 bases, with 9 bases between the two germline ends. CDR3 sequence (DNA): TGTGCCAGTAATAGGGGCACCGGGGAGCTGTTTTTT. Protein sequence: CASNRGTGELFF.

This clone was detected a few times. The rearrangement links TRBV13 to TRBJ2-3, with D hard to call. The ends were cut back, 4 bases at V and 2 bases at J, with 10 bases in the middle. The CDR3 consists of 14 residues. CDR1 PRHDT and CDR2 FYEKMQ come from the germline V gene (reference sequence). CDR3 region: CASSSYRTTDTQYF. The CDR3 DNA reads as TGTGCCAGCAGCTCCTATCGGACCACAGATACGCAGTATTTT.

This chain uses TRBV10-3 with TRBJ2-1, with D perhaps TRBD2 (6 bases). The V gene's germline CDR1 is ENHRY and CDR2 SYGVKD. Trimming took off 0 bases at V and 4 bases at J, with 7 bases between the two ends. The CDR3 spans 14 residues. CDR3 amino acids: CAISESSGYNEQFF. The CDR3 nucleotides are TGTGCCATCAGTGAGTCGAGCGGGTACAATGAGCAGTTCTTC.

The V and J genes are TRBV18 and TRBJ1-1; D is uncertain. The CDR3 is made up of 16 amino acids. Germline CDR1 and CDR2: KGHSH and LQKENI. V gave up 1 base and J gave up 4 bases, with 16 bases separating them. CDR3 sequence (DNA): TGTGCCAGCTCACCACGGTCGTATGGAGGTGGCACTGAAGCTTTCTTT. Translated, it gives CASSPRSYGGGTEAFF.

The V gene is TRBV5-1, the J gene TRBJ2-2, with D possibly TRBD2 on 6 matching bases. CDR3 size: 16 residues. CDR1 SGHRS and CDR2 YFSETQ come from the germline V gene. The V end lost 2 bases, the J end lost 4 bases, and 15 bases lay between the germline ends. In DNA, the CDR3 is TGCGCCAGCAGCTTTGTGGGGGGAGTTGGCACCGGGGAGCTGTTTTTT. Translation gives CASSFVGGVGTGELFF. The full variable domain, in which reference TRBV5-1 and TRBJ2-2 provide the parts outside the CDR3, is KAGVTQTPRYLIKTRGQQVTLSCSPISGHRSVSWYQQTPGQGLQFLFEYFSETQRNKGNFPGRFSGRQFSNSRSEMNVSTLELGDSALYLCASSFVGGVGTGELFFGEGSRLTVL.

This chain joins TRBV20-1 and TRBJ1-4; unclear D gene. Between the trimmed V and J ends, which lost 6 bases and 7 bases, there was a span of 9 bases. CDR1 DFQATT and CDR2 SNEGSKA come from the germline V gene (reference sequence). The CDR3 is 11 residues long. In DNA form, the CDR3 reads TGCAGTGCCAAGTCAGGTGAAAAACTGTTTTTT. Amino acids: CSAKSGEKLFF.

J is TRBJ2-7 and V is TRBV13, with 7 bases identical to TRBD1. The trim removed 5 bases at V and 1 base at J, leaving 5 bases unmatched. Germline V gene lookup returns CDR1 PRHDT and CDR2 FYEKMQ (reference sequence). There are 14 residues in the CDR3. The CDR3 is CASSQWTGSYEQYF. DNA for the CDR3: TGTGCCAGCAGCCAGTGGACAGGTTCCTACGAGCAGTACTTC.

The chain uses TRBV5-1 and TRBJ2-7; tentatively, D is TRBD1 (6 bases). Looked up from germline, CDR1 is SGHRS and CDR2 is YFSETQ. This CDR3 contains 15 residues. V was shortened by 5 bases and J by 6 bases, with 21 bases between the two germline ends. CDR3 in DNA: TGCGCCAGCAGTCTGCGTTCAACCCTCAGGGGCGAGCAGTACTTC. Its protein product is CASSLRSTLRGEQYF.

This chain uses TRBV5-1 with TRBJ2-7; TRBD1 is a possible D gene (5 bases). CDR3 length equals 15 residues. V lost 4 bases and J 2 bases, leaving 16 bases between the germline ends. CDR1 is SGHRS, CDR2 YFSETQ, per germline. CDR3 DNA: TGCGCCAGCAGCCCCAGACAGATCCCCACCTACGAGCAGTACTTC. It encodes CASSPRQIPTYEQYF.

CDR3 nucleotides: TGCGCCAGCAGCCAAGATAGGACCTTAGCTTCATTTTCCTACGAGCAGTACTTC. This sequence encodes CASSQDRTLASFSYEQYF. This chain connects TRBV4-1 to TRBJ2-7; no firm D call. V was trimmed by 0 bases and J by 1 base, leaving 19 bases between them. CDR3 length equals 18 residues. Germline-derived CDR1 and CDR2 are MGHRA and YSYEKL.

This rearrangement joins TRBV4-3 to TRBJ1-6, with D tentatively TRBD1 (5 bases). Trimming pared 0 bases from V and 7 bases from J, leaving 16 bases between. This CDR3 has 17 residues. Germline V gene sequence: CDR1 LGHNA, CDR2 YSLEER. CDR3 sequence (DNA): TGCGCCAGCAGCCAAGATGTAGCTCAGGGAGGGAATTCACCCCTCCACTTT. Translating gives CASSQDVAQGGNSPLHF.

CDR3 region: CASTLGRGNTEAFF. The CDR3 DNA follows: TGTGCCAGCACTCTGGGGAGGGGGAACACTGAAGCTTTCTTT. The chain is built from TRBV6-5 and TRBJ1-1, with D perhaps matching TRBD1 (5 bases). V was shortened by 7 bases and J by 1 base, with 13 bases between the two germline ends. The CDR3 totals 14 residues. Germline CDR1 reads MNHEY; CDR2 reads SVGAGI.

The J gene is TRBJ2-2, the V gene TRBV7-6; the match to TRBD2 covers 9 bases. CDR3 length: 17 amino acids. Germline trimming cut 1 base from V and 6 bases from J; bases unmatched to any gene: 9. Germline V lookup: CDR1 SGHVS, CDR2 FNYEAQ. The CDR3 DNA sequence: TGTGCCAGCAGCTTAGGGGCTAGCGGGGCTTTCGCCGGGGAGCTGTTTTTT. It yields the protein CASSLGASGAFAGELFF.

This sequence joins TRBV6-1 and TRBJ2-5, with D tentatively TRBD1 (5 bases). CDR1 is MNHNS and CDR2 is SASEGT in the germline V gene. The CDR3 extends over 13 amino acids. Trimming removed 6 bases at V and 0 bases at J, with 8 bases between. The CDR3 DNA sequence: TGTGCCAGCAGGTTGGGGCACCAAGAGACCCAGTACTTC. Translation gives CASRLGHQETQYF.

This clone appeared a few times. The germline gene is not matched at one end of the junction; a read error may be the cause. The CDR3 DNA sequence: TGCAGCGTTGAAGGGTCCACAGGGGGCTCCAACGAGCAGTACTTC. This codes for CSVEGSTGGSNEQYF. The chain employs TRBV29-1 and TRBJ2-7; TRBD1 aligns across 9 bases. This CDR3 spans 15 amino acids. Germline V gene lookup returns CDR1 SQVTM and CDR2 ANQGSEA.

The chain couples TRBV6-2 or TRBV6-3 to TRBJ1-1; no clear D gene. Germline assignment: CDR1 MNHEY and CDR2 SVGEGT. This CDR3 has 16 residues. Trimming removed 4 bases at V and 0 bases at J, with 15 bases between. The CDR3 here is CASSFYLDGLNTEAFF. The CDR3 DNA reads as TGTGCCAGCAGTTTTTACCTGGACGGGCTGAACACTGAAGCTTTCTTT.

Concerning this clone itself: It is unclear where the CDR3 begins or ends on the DNA, so no DNA is shown, and the CDR3 is as TCRdb lists it. The chain is built from TRBV4-1 and TRBJ2-7. Germline V CDR1 and CDR2: MGHRA, YSYEKL. With termini counted, the CDR3 has 18 amino acids. CDR3 amino acids: CASSQVGWGRGNTNSYYF.

V and J are TRBV6-2 or TRBV6-3 and TRBJ2-6; either TRBD1 or TRBD2 may fit D (5 bases each). This CDR3 is 14 amino acids long. The ends were cut back, 3 bases at V and 6 bases at J, with 9 bases in the middle. Germline V CDR1 and CDR2: MNHEY, SVGEGT. CDR3 DNA sequence: TGTGCCAGCAGTTATCAGGGAGCGGCCAACGTCCTGACTTTC. Protein product: CASSYQGAANVLTF.

V is TRBV5-1 and J is TRBJ2-3; 7 bases fit TRBD1. In germline, CDR1 is SGHRS, CDR2 YFSETQ. V lost 6 bases, J lost 3 bases, and 10 bases stayed unmatched. CDR3 length equals 15 residues. CDR3 sequence: CASKPTGDATDTQYF. The CDR3 bases are TGCGCCAGCAAACCCACAGGGGACGCGACAGATACGCAGTATTTT.

The chain uses TRBV18 and TRBJ2-2; D is perhaps TRBD1 (6 bases). The V gene lost 0 bases and the J gene lost 1 base, with 15 bases spanning the gap. This CDR3 is 18 amino acids long. The germline CDR1 and CDR2 sequences are KGHSH and LQKENI. DNA of the CDR3: TGTGCCAGCTCACCACCGAGGTCAAGGACAGTGAACACCGGGGAGCTGTTTTTT. Its translation: CASSPPRSRTVNTGELFF.

This chain uses TRBV6-5 with TRBJ2-1, with TRBD2 identical over 11 bases. Germline-derived CDR1 and CDR2 are MNHEY and SVGAGI. The CDR3 runs 16 residues. The J segment lost 9 bases and the V segment lost 0 bases, leaving 7 bases of the junction unmatched. CDR3 DNA sequence: TGTGCCAGCAGTTACTCGAAGCTAGCGGGGGGTGCTGAGCAGTTCTTC. Translating it yields CASSYSKLAGGAEQFF.

The V gene is TRBV20-1, the J gene TRBJ2-1; D unclear. The germline V gene has CDR1 DFQATT and CDR2 SNEGSKA (reference sequence). The CDR3 sequence is 15 residues long. The V end lost 3 bases, the J end lost 0 bases, and 12 bases lay between the germline ends. CDR3 coding DNA: TGCAGTGCTAGTTTTACGAAAAGCTCCTACAATGAGCAGTTCTTC. Translating it yields CSASFTKSSYNEQFF.

This chain links TRBV3-1 (or the pseudogene TRBV3-2) with TRBJ2-7; a weak D match, TRBD1 (5 bases). CDR1 is LGHDT, CDR2 YNNKEL, per germline (reference sequence). The CDR3 is made up of 14 amino acids. The V gene lost 4 bases and the J gene lost 3 bases, with 13 bases spanning the gap. CDR3 residues: CASSPPSTDYEQYF. The CDR3 DNA sequence: TGTGCCAGCAGCCCTCCATCGACAGACTACGAGCAGTACTTC.

The rearrangement uses TRBV19 and TRBJ1-5, with 11 bases aligning to TRBD1. The CDR3 sequence is 17 residues long. V was clipped by 6 bases and J by 0 bases; unmatched bases: 7. Germline loops: CDR1 LNHDA, CDR2 SQIVND (reference sequence). CDR3 loop: CASSQPGQGVSNQPQHF. The CDR3 DNA follows: TGTGCCAGTAGCCAACCGGGACAGGGGGTTAGCAATCAGCCCCAGCATTTT.

The J gene is TRBJ1-5, the V gene TRBV18, with a possible D match to TRBD1 (6 bases). The CDR3 totals 15 residues. Germline CDR1 is KGHSH and CDR2 is LQKENI. V lost 5 bases and J lost 0, with 11 bases in between. The CDR3 here is CASSSDSNSNQPQHF. The CDR3 region has the DNA TGTGCCAGCTCATCGGACAGCAATAGCAATCAGCCCCAGCATTTT.

This chain connects TRBV6-5 to TRBJ1-4; 7 positions agree with TRBD1. Germline V gene data show CDR1 as MNHEY and CDR2 as SVGAGI. The junction had 8 bases not matched to a gene; V was cut back by 6 bases and J by 4 bases. This CDR3 contains 15 residues. CDR3 amino acids: CASSMDRNRNEKLFF. CDR3 in DNA: TGTGCCAGCAGCATGGACAGGAACCGTAATGAAAAACTGTTTTTT.

This clone was recorded once. The rearrangement uses TRBV30 and TRBJ1-2; D is uncertain. The CDR3 loop spans 15 amino acids. Germline CDR1 is GTSNPN and CDR2 is SVGIG (reference sequence). The ends were cut back, 2 bases at V and 4 bases at J, with 17 bases in the middle. CDR3 coding DNA: TGTGCCTGGAGTAAGGGTGTCAGCCGTTCCTATGGCTACACCTTC. Its protein product is CAWSKGVSRSYGYTF.

Ten or more counts support this clone. The chain couples TRBV7-3 to TRBJ2-2; TRBD1 is a possible D gene (6 bases). This CDR3 is 15 amino acids long. Trimming cost V 4 bases and J 4 bases, with 13 bases left between them. Germline CDR1 SGHTA, CDR2 FQGTGA. The CDR3 region is CASSSQGTTTGELFF. In DNA, the CDR3 is TGTGCCAGCAGCTCACAGGGTACCACCACCGGGGAGCTGTTTTTT.